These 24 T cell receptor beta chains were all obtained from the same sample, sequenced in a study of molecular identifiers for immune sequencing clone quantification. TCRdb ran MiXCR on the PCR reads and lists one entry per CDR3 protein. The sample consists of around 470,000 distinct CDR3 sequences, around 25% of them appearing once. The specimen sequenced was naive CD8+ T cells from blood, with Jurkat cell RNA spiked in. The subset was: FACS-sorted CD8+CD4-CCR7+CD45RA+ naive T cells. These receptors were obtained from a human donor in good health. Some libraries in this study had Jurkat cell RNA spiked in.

The CDR3, as DNA: TGTGCCAGCAGCCCGAGCATCGGAGTCTATGGCTACACCTTC. Amino acid sequence: CASSPSIGVYGYTF. This chain joins TRBV7-9 and TRBJ1-2; the D is unclear. Per germline, CDR1 SEHNR and CDR2 FQNEAQ (reference sequence). The V and J ends lost 5 bases and 4 bases respectively, with 14 bases between them. This CDR3 has 14 residues.

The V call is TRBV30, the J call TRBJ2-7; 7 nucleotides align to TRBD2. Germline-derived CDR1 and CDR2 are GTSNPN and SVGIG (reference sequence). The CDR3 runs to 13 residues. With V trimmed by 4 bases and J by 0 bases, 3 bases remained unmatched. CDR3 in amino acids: CAWTSGASYEQYF. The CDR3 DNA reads TGTGCCTGGACTAGCGGAGCCTCCTACGAGCAGTACTTC.

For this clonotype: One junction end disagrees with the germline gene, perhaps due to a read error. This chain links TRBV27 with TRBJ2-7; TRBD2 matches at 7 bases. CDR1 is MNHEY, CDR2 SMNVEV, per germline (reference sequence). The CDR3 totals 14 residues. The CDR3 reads CAGSSSGASYEQYF. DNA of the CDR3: TGTGCCGGCAGTTCCAGCGGGGCCTCCTACGAGCAGTACTTC.

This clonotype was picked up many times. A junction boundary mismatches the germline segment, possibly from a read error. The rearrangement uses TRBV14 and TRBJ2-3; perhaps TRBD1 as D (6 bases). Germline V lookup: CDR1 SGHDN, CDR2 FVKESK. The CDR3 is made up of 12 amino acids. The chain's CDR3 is CASSQAGARDVF. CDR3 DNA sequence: TGTGCCAGCAGCCAAGCAGGGGCGCGTGATGTTTTT.

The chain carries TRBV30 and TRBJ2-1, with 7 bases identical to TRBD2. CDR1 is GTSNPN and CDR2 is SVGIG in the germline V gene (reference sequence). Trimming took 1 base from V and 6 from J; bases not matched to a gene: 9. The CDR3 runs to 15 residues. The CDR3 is CAWSGDGGLLNEQFF. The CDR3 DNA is TGTGCCTGGAGTGGGGACGGGGGGTTGCTCAATGAGCAGTTCTTC.

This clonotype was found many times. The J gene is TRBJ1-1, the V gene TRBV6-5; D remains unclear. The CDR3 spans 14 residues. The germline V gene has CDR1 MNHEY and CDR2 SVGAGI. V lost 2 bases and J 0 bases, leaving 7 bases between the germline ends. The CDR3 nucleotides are TGTGCCAGCAGTTACAGGCAGGTGAACACTGAAGCTTTCTTT. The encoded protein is CASSYRQVNTEAFF.

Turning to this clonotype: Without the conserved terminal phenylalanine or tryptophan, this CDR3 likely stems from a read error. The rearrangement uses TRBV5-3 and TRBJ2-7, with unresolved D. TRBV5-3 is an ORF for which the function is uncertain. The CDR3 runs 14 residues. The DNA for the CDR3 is TGTGCCAGCAGCTCGGCGGATGTACCCTACAAGCAGTACTAC. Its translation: CASSSADVPYKQYY.

In DNA form, the CDR3 reads TGTGCCAGCAGCCATGCAGATACGCAGTATTTT. Amino acid sequence: CASSHADTQYF. The chain recombines TRBV3-1 with TRBJ2-3; no clear D gene. The CDR3 loop spans 11 amino acids. The V end lost 3 bases, the J end lost 4 bases, and 2 bases lay between the germline ends. Per germline, CDR1 LGHDT and CDR2 YNNKEL (reference sequence).

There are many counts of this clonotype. DNA of the CDR3: TGTGCCAGCACCAAGACTGCTATCGAGCAGTACTTC. Translated: CASTKTAIEQYF. J is TRBJ2-7 and V is TRBV7-9; no reliable D call. Germline values: CDR1 SEHNR, CDR2 FQNEAQ (reference sequence). Deletions cut 7 bases from V and 6 bases from J, with 13 bases between. The length of the CDR3 is 12 residues. Drawing the rest from reference TRBV7-9 and TRBJ2-7, the complete variable domain is DTGVSQNPRHKITKRGQNVTFRCDPISEHNRLYWYRQTLGQGPEFLTYFQNEAQLEKSRLLSDRFSAERPKGSFSTLEIQRTEQGDSAMYLCASTKTAIEQYFGPGTRLTVT.

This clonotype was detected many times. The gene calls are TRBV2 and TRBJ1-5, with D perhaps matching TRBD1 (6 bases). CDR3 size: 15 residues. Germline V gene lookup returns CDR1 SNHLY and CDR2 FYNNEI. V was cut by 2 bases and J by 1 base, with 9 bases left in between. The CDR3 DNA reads TGTGCCAGCAGTGAAACAGGGTCGAGCAATCAGCCCCAGCATTTT. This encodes CASSETGSSNQPQHF.

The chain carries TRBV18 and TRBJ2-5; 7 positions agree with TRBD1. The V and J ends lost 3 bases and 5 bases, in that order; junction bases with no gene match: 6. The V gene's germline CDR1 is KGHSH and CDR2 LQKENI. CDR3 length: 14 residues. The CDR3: CASSPYDRDETQYF. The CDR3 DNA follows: TGTGCCAGCTCACCGTACGACAGGGATGAGACCCAGTACTTC.

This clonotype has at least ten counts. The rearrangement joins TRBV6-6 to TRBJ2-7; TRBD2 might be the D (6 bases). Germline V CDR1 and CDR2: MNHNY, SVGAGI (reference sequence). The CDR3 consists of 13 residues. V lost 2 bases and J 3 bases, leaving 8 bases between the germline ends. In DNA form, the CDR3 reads TGTGCCAGCAGTTACGAGGAGGGCTACGAGCAGTACTTC. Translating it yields CASSYEEGYEQYF.

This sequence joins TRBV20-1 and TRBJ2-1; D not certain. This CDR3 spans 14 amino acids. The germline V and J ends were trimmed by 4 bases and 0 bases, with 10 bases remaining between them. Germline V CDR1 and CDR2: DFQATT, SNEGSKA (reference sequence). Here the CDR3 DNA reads TGCAGTGCTAAAGGACCAGTCTCCTACAATGAGCAGTTCTTC. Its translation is CSAKGPVSYNEQFF.

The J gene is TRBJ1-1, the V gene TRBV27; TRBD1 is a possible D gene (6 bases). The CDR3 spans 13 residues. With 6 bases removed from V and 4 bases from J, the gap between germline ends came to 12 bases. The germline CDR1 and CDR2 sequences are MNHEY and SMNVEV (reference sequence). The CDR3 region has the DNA TGTGCCAGCAGACAGGGCGGAGGCACTGAAGCTTTCTTT. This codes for CASRQGGGTEAFF.

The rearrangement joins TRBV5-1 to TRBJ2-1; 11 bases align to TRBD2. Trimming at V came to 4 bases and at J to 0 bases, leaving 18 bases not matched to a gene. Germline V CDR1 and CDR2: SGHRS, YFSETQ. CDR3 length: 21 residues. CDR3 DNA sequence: TGCGCCAGCAGCCCCTTGGAGGGGGGACTAGCGGTCCCTATCTCCTACAATGAGCAGTTCTTC. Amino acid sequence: CASSPLEGGLAVPISYNEQFF. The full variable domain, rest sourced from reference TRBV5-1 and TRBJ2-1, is KAGVTQTPRYLIKTRGQQVTLSCSPISGHRSVSWYQQTPGQGLQFLFEYFSETQRNKGNFPGRFSGRQFSNSRSEMNVSTLELGDSALYLCASSPLEGGLAVPISYNEQFFGPGTRLTVL.

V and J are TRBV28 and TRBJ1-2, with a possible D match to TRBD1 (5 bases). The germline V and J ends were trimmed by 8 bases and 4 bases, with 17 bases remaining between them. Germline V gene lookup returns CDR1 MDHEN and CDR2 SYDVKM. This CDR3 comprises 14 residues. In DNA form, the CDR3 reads TGTGCCAGCGGCACTCTGGGACGCGGCTATGGCTACACCTTC. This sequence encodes CASGTLGRGYGYTF.

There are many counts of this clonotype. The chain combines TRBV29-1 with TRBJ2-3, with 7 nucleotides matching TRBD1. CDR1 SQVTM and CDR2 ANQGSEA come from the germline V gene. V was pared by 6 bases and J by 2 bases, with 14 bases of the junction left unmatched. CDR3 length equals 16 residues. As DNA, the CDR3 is TGCAGCGTCGTGGGACAGTTGGATAATCCCACAGATACGCAGTATTTT. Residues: CSVVGQLDNPTDTQYF.

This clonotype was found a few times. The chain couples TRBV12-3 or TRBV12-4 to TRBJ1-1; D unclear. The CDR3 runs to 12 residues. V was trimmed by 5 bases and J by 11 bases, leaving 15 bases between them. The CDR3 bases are TGTGCCAGCAGTCCGATTGTGCGGGAGGCTTTCTTT. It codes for CASSPIVREAFF.

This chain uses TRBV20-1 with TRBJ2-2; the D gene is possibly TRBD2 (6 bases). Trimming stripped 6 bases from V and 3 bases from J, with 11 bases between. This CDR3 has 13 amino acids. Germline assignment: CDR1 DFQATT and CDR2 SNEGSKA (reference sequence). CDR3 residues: CSAREVYTGELFF. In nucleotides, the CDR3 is TGCAGTGCAAGGGAGGTCTACACCGGGGAGCTGTTTTTT.

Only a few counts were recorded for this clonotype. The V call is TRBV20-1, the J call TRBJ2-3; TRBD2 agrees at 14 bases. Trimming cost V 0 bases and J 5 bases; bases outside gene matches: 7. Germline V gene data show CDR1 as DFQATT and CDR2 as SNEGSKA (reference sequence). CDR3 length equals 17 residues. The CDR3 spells CSARDLGLAGEGDTQYF. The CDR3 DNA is TGCAGTGCTAGAGATCTGGGACTAGCGGGAGAAGGAGATACGCAGTATTTT.

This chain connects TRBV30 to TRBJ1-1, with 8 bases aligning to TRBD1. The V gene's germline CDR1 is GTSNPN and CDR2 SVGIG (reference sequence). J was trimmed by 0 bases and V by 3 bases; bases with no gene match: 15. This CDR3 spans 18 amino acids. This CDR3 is CAWRDRGQAYPMNTEAFF. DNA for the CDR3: TGTGCCTGGAGAGATAGGGGACAGGCCTACCCGATGAACACTGAAGCTTTCTTT.

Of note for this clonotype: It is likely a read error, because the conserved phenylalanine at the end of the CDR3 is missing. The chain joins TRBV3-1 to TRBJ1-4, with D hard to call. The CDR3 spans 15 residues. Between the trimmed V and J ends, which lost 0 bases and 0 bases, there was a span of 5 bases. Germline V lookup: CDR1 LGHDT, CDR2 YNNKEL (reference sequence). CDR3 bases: TGTGCCAGCAGCCAAGAAGCGTCAACTAATGAAAAACTGTTTTAT. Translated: CASSQEASTNEKLFY.

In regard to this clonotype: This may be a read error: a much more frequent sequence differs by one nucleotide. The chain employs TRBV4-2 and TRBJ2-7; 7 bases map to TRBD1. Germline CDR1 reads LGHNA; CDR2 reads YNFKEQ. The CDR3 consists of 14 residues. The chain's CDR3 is CACSQEGQFYEQYF. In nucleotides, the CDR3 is TGTGCCTGCAGCCAAGAGGGACAGTTCTACGAGCAGTACTTC.

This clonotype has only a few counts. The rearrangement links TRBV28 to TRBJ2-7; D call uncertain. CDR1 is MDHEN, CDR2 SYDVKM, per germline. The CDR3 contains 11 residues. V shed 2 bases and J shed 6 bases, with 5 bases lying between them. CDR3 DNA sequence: TGTGCCAGCAGTTTACAGCGCGAGCAGTACTTC. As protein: CASSLQREQYF.